One T cell receptor (beta chain) is described in this entry. Its recognized antigen is unknown. No quality values exist for individual bases; no much larger clone is one base distant. Collaborating institutions collected whole blood in K2EDTA tubes following their own protocols. For TCRbeta analysis, collaborators shipped samples as frozen whole blood, isolated PBMCs, or DNA extracted from either of those sample types. The data derive from a study of blood T cell repertoires in COVID-19 (dated by TCRdb to the early 2020s). Broadly, across the study: Collaborator samples came from the United States, Italy and Spain and covered acute and convalescent phases of COVID-19. The prospective study material was composed of cDNA or gDNA derived from T cells, B-cell-depleted T cells, or PBMCs. Subjects who had been exposed to COVID-19, were actively infected with it, or had recovered from it provided the deeply sampled blood TCRbeta repertoires that made up the dataset. A freely available public database, intended as a resource for researchers studying the immune response to SARS-CoV-2, is where the repertoires were released. Samples came from the ongoing ImmuneRACE study (first 160 participants) plus 1,254 subjects from 6 global collaborators. The sample metadata nearly always contained a de-identified subject ID, COVID-19 status, age in years and sex. Where available, HLA class I and class II types were taken from metadata supplied by the sample provider and were not determined by assay-based typing. Paper-wide results and their limitations: The quantity of clinical and demographic metadata differed by source and by participant and was supplied without curation.

TCRbeta CDR3 regions were amplified from genomic DNA by means of the immunoSEQ Assay, a bias-controlled multiplex PCR. The study's processing was this. The number of nucleated cells in each sample was estimated by amplification of reference gene primers within the assay. Sequence reads were collapsed and filtered to measure the absolute abundance of every unique TCRbeta CDR3 rearrangement. For each sample, productive Simpson clonality was calculated as the square root of Simpson's diversity index across productive rearrangements. TCRdb took over this immuneACCESS table, retaining in-frame rearrangements with V and J assigned. Such tables are incomplete; in checked studies, under half of the missing clones stem from an unresolved V gene, and the remainder is unexplained. V, J and clone size derive from that table, while D and trimming were established from the DNA sequence. Here the sample has hundreds of thousands of clones; approximately 81% occur a single time. The top ten constitute around 0.98% of the sample.

From cysteine to phenylalanine, the CDR3 is 17 amino acids long. Solely the CDR3 DNA is kept, with 51 bases framed from the first base. CDR1 is given as SGHTA and CDR2 as FQGNSA, both from the germline V gene. V and J are trimmed by 4 bases and 4 bases, and the gene matches miss 12 bases of the junction. The rearranged chain carries TRBV7-2 and TRBJ2-3; TRBD2 lines up with 9 middle nucleotides. The material sequenced was peripheral blood. This sequence was found in a man in his forties with acute or convalescent COVID-19. The nucleotide sequence reads as follows: TGTGCCAGCAGCTCCCCAGCGGGGGGACCCCTCCCAGATACGCAGTATTTT. It translates to CASSSPAGGPLPDTQYF.